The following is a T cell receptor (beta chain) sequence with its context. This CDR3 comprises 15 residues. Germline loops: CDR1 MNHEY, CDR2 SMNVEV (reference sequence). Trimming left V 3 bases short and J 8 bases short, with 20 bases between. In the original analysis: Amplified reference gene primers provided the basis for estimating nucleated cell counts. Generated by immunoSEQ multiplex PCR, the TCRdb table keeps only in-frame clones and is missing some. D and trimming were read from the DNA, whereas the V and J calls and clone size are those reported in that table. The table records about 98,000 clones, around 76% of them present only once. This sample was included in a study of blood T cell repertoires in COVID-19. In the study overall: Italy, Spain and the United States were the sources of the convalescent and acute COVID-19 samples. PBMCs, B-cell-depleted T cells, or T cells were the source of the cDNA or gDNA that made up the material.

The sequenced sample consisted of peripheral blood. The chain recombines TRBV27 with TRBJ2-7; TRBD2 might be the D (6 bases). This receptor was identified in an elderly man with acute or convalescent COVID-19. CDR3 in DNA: TGTGCCAGCAGTTTCCTCGGGCGGGAAGGCCGGAAGCAGTACTTC. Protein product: CASSFLGREGRKQYF.